The 22 T cell receptor beta chains presented below share a single source sample, sequenced in a study of OX40 agonist ivuxolimab in advanced cancers. Method: immunoSEQ multiplex PCR; TCRdb's copy keeps in-frame clones and lacks some. The sample gives 82,000 or so clones, 75% to 90% of which show up once; around 2.4% is in the top ten. This specimen was CD4+ or CD8+ T cells sorted from blood, taken in a trial of the OX40 agonist ivuxolimab. These receptors were collected from an adult with an advanced solid tumor such as melanoma, head and neck, liver or kidney cancer.

V gene TRBV7-6 combines with J gene TRBJ2-3; a possible D gene is TRBD2 (7 bases). Germline CDR1 SGHVS, CDR2 FNYEAQ. Trimming removed 1 base from V and 7 bases from J, with 12 bases in between. CDR3 length: 14 residues. As DNA, the CDR3 is TGTGCCAGCAGCTTAGGGGGGGGCCGGAATACGCAGTATTTT. Translating it yields CASSLGGGRNTQYF. Based on the CDR3 plus reference TRBV7-6 and TRBJ2-3, the full variable domain is GAGVSQSPRYKVTKRGQDVALRCDPISGHVSLYWYRQALGQGPEFLTYFNYEAQQDKSGLPNDRFSAERPEGSISTLTIQRTEQRDSAMYRCASSLGGGRNTQYFGPGTRLTVL.

V is TRBV23-1 and J is TRBJ2-5; 10 nucleotides agree with TRBD1. TRBV23-1 counts as an open reading frame of uncertain function. The J segment lost 4 bases and the V segment lost 6 bases, leaving 14 bases of the junction unmatched. The CDR3 runs 17 residues. DNA for the CDR3: TGCGCCAGCAGCCGATCCTTACCGGGACAGGGGCGAGAGACCCAGTACTTC. Protein: CASSRSLPGQGRETQYF.

The rearrangement links TRBV27 to TRBJ2-2; possibly TRBD1 for D (5 bases). The CDR3 has 14 residues. Germline CDR1 and CDR2: MNHEY and SMNVEV (reference sequence). Trimming removed 5 bases from V and 5 bases from J, with 12 bases in between. The CDR3 nucleotides are TGTGCCAGCAGTCTCACCACAGGAACCGGGGAGCTGTTTTTT. This translates into CASSLTTGTGELFF.

The chain employs TRBV6-1 and TRBJ2-3; 7 nucleotides agree with TRBD2. With 6 bases clipped from V and 0 bases from J, the junction kept 6 bases outside the gene matches. This CDR3 has 15 residues. CDR1 is MNHNS and CDR2 is SASEGT in the germline V gene. CDR3 bases: TGTGCCAGCAGGCTCACGGGGGGAAGCACAGATACGCAGTATTTT. Protein sequence: CASRLTGGSTDTQYF.

The gene calls are TRBV27 and TRBJ2-7, with a possible D match to TRBD1 (7 bases). Germline CDR1 MNHEY, CDR2 SMNVEV (reference sequence). There are 16 residues in the CDR3. V lost 4 bases, J lost 2 bases, and 18 bases lay in between. The CDR3 loop reads CASSSRTGGSPYEQYF. The CDR3 DNA is TGTGCCAGCAGTTCGCGGACAGGAGGGAGTCCCTACGAGCAGTACTTC.

The V gene is TRBV10-1, the J gene TRBJ1-5; maybe TRBD1 (6 bases). V was shortened by 6 bases and J by 6 bases, with 27 bases between the two germline ends. The germline V gene encodes CDR1 WNHNN and CDR2 SYGVQD (reference sequence). The CDR3 runs to 18 residues. DNA of the CDR3: TGCGCCAGCAGGGACAGACCGAAGCTGCGGGCGCCGGGTCAGCCCCAGCATTTT. Amino acid sequence: CASRDRPKLRAPGQPQHF.

The genes are TRBV5-1 and TRBJ2-2, with TRBD1 matching over 8 bases. The CDR3 totals 15 residues. Germline-derived CDR1 and CDR2 are SGHRS and YFSETQ. The V segment lost 3 bases and the J segment 6 bases; nucleotides outside the gene matches: 7. CDR3 protein: CASSWGQVGAGELFF. The DNA for the CDR3 is TGCGCCAGCAGCTGGGGACAGGTGGGGGCCGGGGAGCTGTTTTTT.

This clone occurred once. The rearrangement links TRBV6-6 to TRBJ1-4; TRBD1 agrees at 9 bases. The CDR3 has 16 amino acids. The V gene end was trimmed by 6 bases and the J gene end by 0 bases; junction bases not matched to a gene: 5. The germline V gene encodes CDR1 MNHNY and CDR2 SVGAGI (reference sequence). The chain's CDR3 is CASSYRGLSTNEKLFF. The CDR3 nucleotides are TGTGCCAGCAGCTACAGGGGGCTTTCAACTAATGAAAAACTGTTTTTT.

This chain uses TRBV7-2 with TRBJ2-3, with D possibly being TRBD1 (6 bases). Germline V gives CDR1 SGHTA, CDR2 FQGNSA. V was clipped by 1 base and J by 6 bases, with 11 bases between them. The CDR3 has 14 amino acids. The CDR3 sequence is CASSLVLGADTQYF. The CDR3 DNA sequence: TGTGCCAGCAGCTTAGTTTTGGGGGCGGATACGCAGTATTTT.

This clone was counted between two and nine times. For the CDR3, the DNA is TGTGCCAGCAGCTTCAGATACGGGGGGACTGAAGCTTTCTTT. Translating it yields CASSFRYGGTEAFF. This chain joins TRBV7-3 and TRBJ1-1; D is possibly TRBD1 (5 bases). V was trimmed by 3 bases and J by 5 bases, leaving 13 bases between them. The germline CDR1 and CDR2 sequences are SGHTA and FQGTGA. The CDR3 runs to 14 residues. Drawing the rest from reference TRBV7-3 and TRBJ1-1, the complete variable domain is GAGVSQTPSNKVTEKGKYVELRCDPISGHTALYWYRQSLGQGPEFLIYFQGTGAADDSGLPNDRFFAVRPEGSVSTLKIQRTERGDSAVYLCASSFRYGGTEAFFGQGTRLTVV.

The V and J genes are TRBV19 and TRBJ1-1; unclear D gene. Germline V gene sequence: CDR1 LNHDA, CDR2 SQIVND (reference sequence). The CDR3 spans 12 residues. V was clipped by 4 bases and J by 9 bases, with 12 bases between them. CDR3 residues: CASSTGSRKAFF. In nucleotides, the CDR3 is TGTGCCAGTAGTACCGGGAGTCGGAAAGCTTTCTTT.

The chain carries TRBV4-2 and TRBJ1-2; TRBD1 is a possible D gene (5 bases). Trimming shortened V by 1 base and J by 8 bases, and 17 bases separated the two germline ends. The CDR3 length is 15 residues. CDR1 is LGHNA, CDR2 YNFKEQ, per germline. In DNA, the CDR3 is TGTGCCAGCAGCCAAGGTCTAGAGGGGCTGTCGGGCTACACCTTC. Translated, it gives CASSQGLEGLSGYTF.

The rearrangement uses TRBV5-1 and TRBJ1-1; tentative D call: TRBD1 (5 bases). V was shortened by 2 bases and J by 4 bases, with 12 bases between the two germline ends. This CDR3 region has 14 residues. Per germline, CDR1 SGHRS and CDR2 YFSETQ. The chain's CDR3 is CASSLGGDATEAFF. Here the CDR3 DNA reads TGCGCCAGCAGCTTAGGAGGGGATGCCACTGAAGCTTTCTTT.

The chain uses TRBV5-1 and TRBJ2-7; D may be TRBD1 (5 bases). CDR3 length: 14 amino acids. The germline CDR1 and CDR2 sequences are SGHRS and YFSETQ. The ends were cut back, 2 bases at V and 0 bases at J, with 9 bases in the middle. The CDR3 DNA follows: TGCGCCAGCAGCTTTGGGGCCAGCTCCTACGAGCAGTACTTC. This translates into CASSFGASSYEQYF.

In its sample, this clone was seen a few times. The J gene is TRBJ2-7, the V gene TRBV5-6, with D uncertain. Between the trimmed V and J ends, which lost 2 bases and 2 bases, there was a span of 17 bases. Germline loops: CDR1 SGHDT, CDR2 YYEEEE. The CDR3 totals 16 residues. Here the CDR3 DNA reads TGTGCCAGCAGCTTCCCGGACGCAAAAGGAGCCTACGAGCAGTACTTC. Amino acids: CASSFPDAKGAYEQYF.

The table lists this clone with a few counts. This chain uses TRBV5-8 with TRBJ2-1; D unclear. V lost 0 bases to trimming and J lost 7 bases, with 20 bases between them. Germline CDR1 SGHTS, CDR2 YDEGEE. This CDR3 is built from 17 residues. DNA of the CDR3: TGTGCCAGCAGCTTGGCTCTTTCACCGGGCGCGAAGAATGAGCAGTTCTTC. Translation gives CASSLALSPGAKNEQFF. Supplemented by reference TRBV5-8 and TRBJ2-1, the full variable domain reads EAGVTQSPTHLIKTRGQQATLRCSPISGHTSVYWYQQALGLGLQFLLWYDEGEERNRGNFPPRFSGRQFPNYSSELNVNALELEDSALYLCASSLALSPGAKNEQFFGPGTRLTVL.

Written as DNA, the CDR3 is TGTGCCAGCAGCCAAGATATAATCGGGTCGGTCTACAATGAGCAGTTCTTC. Translation gives CASSQDIIGSVYNEQFF. The V call is TRBV4-2, the J call TRBJ2-1; D is uncertain. The germline V and J ends were trimmed by 0 bases and 3 bases, with 15 bases remaining between them. The CDR3 loop spans 17 amino acids. The germline V gene encodes CDR1 LGHNA and CDR2 YNFKEQ.

V gene TRBV19 combines with J gene TRBJ1-2; 7 bases agree with TRBD1. The CDR3 extends over 14 amino acids. Germline V lookup: CDR1 LNHDA, CDR2 SQIVND (reference sequence). V was clipped by 2 bases and J by 5 bases; unmatched bases: 5. The CDR3 here is CASSILAGGYGYTF. DNA for the CDR3: TGTGCCAGTAGTATACTGGCAGGGGGATATGGCTACACCTTC.

This clone was detected once. The rearrangement joins TRBV28 to TRBJ1-2; TRBD1 matches at 8 bases. The CDR3 is 14 residues long. The V gene's germline CDR1 is MDHEN and CDR2 SYDVKM. Trimming took 5 bases from V and 0 from J; bases not matched to a gene: 2. CDR3 sequence: CASSRTGPNYGYTF. CDR3 nucleotides: TGTGCCAGCAGTCGGACAGGGCCTAACTATGGCTACACCTTC.

The chain combines TRBV15 with TRBJ1-5, with unresolved D. Per germline, CDR1 LNHNV and CDR2 YYDKDF (reference sequence). The V end lost 1 base, the J end lost 4 bases, and 11 bases lay between the germline ends. The CDR3 consists of 15 residues. The CDR3 sequence is CATSRGPVFNQPQHF. CDR3 sequence (DNA): TGTGCCACCAGCAGAGGCCCAGTCTTTAATCAGCCCCAGCATTTT.

The rearrangement links TRBV2 to TRBJ1-4, with D possibly being TRBD1 (6 bases). CDR1 SNHLY and CDR2 FYNNEI come from the germline V gene. V was pared by 8 bases and J by 5 bases, with 9 bases between. This CDR3 region has 12 residues. CDR3 DNA: TGTGCCAGCGGGGGCAGGAATGAAAAACTGTTTTTT. It translates to CASGGRNEKLFF.

This rearrangement joins TRBV29-1 to TRBJ1-5; a possible D gene is TRBD1 (6 bases). Germline assignment: CDR1 SQVTM and CDR2 ANQGSEA. The V end was cut by 6 bases, the J end by 2 bases, with 14 bases between. The CDR3 contains 14 residues. This CDR3 is CSVVTGNRNQPQHF. CDR3 coding DNA: TGCAGCGTGGTAACAGGGAATCGCAATCAGCCCCAGCATTTT.